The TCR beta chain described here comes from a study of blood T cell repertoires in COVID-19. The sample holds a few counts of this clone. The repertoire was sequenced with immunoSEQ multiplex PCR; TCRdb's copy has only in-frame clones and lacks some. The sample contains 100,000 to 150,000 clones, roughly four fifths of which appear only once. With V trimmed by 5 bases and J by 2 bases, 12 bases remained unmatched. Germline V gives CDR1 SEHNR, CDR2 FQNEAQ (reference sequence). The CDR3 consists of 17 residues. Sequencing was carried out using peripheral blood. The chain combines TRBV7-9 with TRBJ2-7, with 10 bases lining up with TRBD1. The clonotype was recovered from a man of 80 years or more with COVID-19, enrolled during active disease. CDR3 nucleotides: TGTGCCAGCAGCCCGTCGGGGGCGACAGGGGGCGCCTACGAGCAGTACTTC. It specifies CASSPSGATGGAYEQYF.